Listed here are 16 T cell receptor beta chains from one sample, sequenced in a study of T cell responses to AZD1222 COVID-19 vaccine. Some clones are missing from TCRdb's copy, which holds only in-frame ones; the method was immunoSEQ multiplex PCR. The sample includes around 150,000 clones, around nine tenths of them seen just once. This sample comprised peripheral blood, obtained on day 0 of AZD1222 vaccination. These receptors were collected from an adult in good health.

The J gene is TRBJ2-4, the V gene TRBV29-1; 8 nucleotides line up with TRBD1. The CDR3 totals 12 residues. Germline V gene data show CDR1 as SQVTM and CDR2 as ANQGSEA. The V and J ends lost 7 bases and 15 bases, in that order; junction bases with no gene match: 14. This chain's CDR3 is CSAEGTGRGTYF. In DNA, the CDR3 is TGCAGCGCCGAGGGGACAGGTCGCGGAACGTACTTC.

The chain uses TRBV5-1 and TRBJ2-7; D might be TRBD2 (6 bases). Germline CDR1 and CDR2: SGHRS and YFSETQ. V lost 1 base and J lost 3, with 14 bases in between. The CDR3 covers 15 residues. CDR3 bases: TGCGCCAGCAGCTTGTCTGGGACTGCTAACTACGAGCAGTACTTC. This gives the protein CASSLSGTANYEQYF.

The chain is built from TRBV30 and TRBJ2-1; D uncertain. V lost 1 base, J lost 1 base, and 8 bases lay in between. This CDR3 comprises 14 residues. Germline V gene lookup returns CDR1 GTSNPN and CDR2 SVGIG (reference sequence). CDR3 DNA sequence: TGTGCCTGGAGTGCTGGCGGATCCTACAATGAGCAGTTCTTC. Protein product: CAWSAGGSYNEQFF.

The V and J genes are TRBV20-1 and TRBJ1-1; D call uncertain. Germline V gene data show CDR1 as DFQATT and CDR2 as SNEGSKA (reference sequence). The CDR3 is 11 amino acids. CDR3 protein: CRYDTDFEAFF. CDR3 in DNA: TGCAGATATGACACGGACTTTGAAGCTTTCTTT.

The rearrangement joins TRBV28 to TRBJ1-2; 7 nucleotides line up with TRBD1. The CDR3 sequence is 13 residues long. From germline, CDR1 is MDHEN and CDR2 SYDVKM. Trimming cost V 10 bases and J 4 bases; bases outside gene matches: 9. CDR3 DNA: TGTGCCAACAGAGACAGGGTTACCTATGGCTACACCTTC. Amino acid sequence: CANRDRVTYGYTF.

A remark on this clone: Other DNA sequences in the sample encode the same CDR3. The chain carries TRBV15 and TRBJ1-4; D call uncertain. The CDR3 covers 12 residues. V lost 0 bases, J lost 7 bases, and 3 bases lay in between. Germline V lookup: CDR1 LNHNV, CDR2 YYDKDF (reference sequence). In nucleotides, the CDR3 is TGTGCCACCAGCAGAGATGGTGAAAAACTGTTTTTT. Protein: CATSRDGEKLFF.

The V and J genes are TRBV5-8 and TRBJ2-1; D perhaps matches TRBD1 (6 bases). Trimming left V 6 bases short and J 0 bases short, with 16 bases between. The CDR3 is 16 amino acids. CDR1 and CDR2 (germline): SGHTS, YDEGEE. In nucleotides, the CDR3 is TGTGCCAGCACCCGACAGGCTAAGAGCTCCTACAATGAGCAGTTCTTC. Amino acids: CASTRQAKSSYNEQFF. Combining the CDR3 with reference TRBV5-8 and TRBJ2-1 gives the whole variable domain EAGVTQSPTHLIKTRGQQATLRCSPISGHTSVYWYQQALGLGLQFLLWYDEGEERNRGNFPPRFSGRQFPNYSSELNVNALELEDSALYLCASTRQAKSSYNEQFFGPGTRLTVL.

The chain uses TRBV28 and TRBJ1-1; TRBD1 agrees at 12 bases. This CDR3 has 21 residues. V lost 2 bases, J lost 0 bases, and 16 bases stayed unmatched. Per the germline V gene, CDR1 is MDHEN and CDR2 is SYDVKM. The CDR3 sequence is CASSLGPRDRGRQGMNTEAFF. As DNA, the CDR3 is TGTGCCAGCAGTTTAGGTCCCCGGGACAGGGGGCGCCAGGGGATGAACACTGAAGCTTTCTTT.

CDR3 in DNA: TGTGCCAGCAGCGCCCCTTCGGACAGGGATGGAACTGAAGCTTTCTTT. It is translated as CASSAPSDRDGTEAFF. The V gene is TRBV28, the J gene TRBJ1-1, with 8 nucleotides matching TRBD1. This CDR3 has 16 amino acids. J was trimmed by 5 bases and V by 6 bases; bases with no gene match: 14. Germline CDR1 and CDR2: MDHEN and SYDVKM.

The chain combines TRBV7-6 with TRBJ2-1; the match to TRBD2 covers 9 bases. Germline values: CDR1 SGHVS, CDR2 FNYEAQ. The V gene end was trimmed by 5 bases and the J gene end by 6 bases; junction bases not matched to a gene: 11. The CDR3 contains 16 residues. The CDR3 sequence: CASSPRSGSSTNEQFF. Here the CDR3 DNA reads TGTGCCAGCAGCCCACGTAGCGGGAGTAGTACCAATGAGCAGTTCTTC. The full variable domain, completed using reference TRBV7-6 and TRBJ2-1, is GAGVSQSPRYKVTKRGQDVALRCDPISGHVSLYWYRQALGQGPEFLTYFNYEAQQDKSGLPNDRFSAERPEGSISTLTIQRTEQRDSAMYRCASSPRSGSSTNEQFFGPGTRLTVL.

CDR3 in amino acids: CASSLGLVNTEAFF. As DNA, the CDR3 is TGCGCCAGCAGCTTGGGGTTAGTGAACACTGAAGCTTTCTTT. This rearrangement joins TRBV5-1 to TRBJ1-1, with unresolved D. The germline V gene encodes CDR1 SGHRS and CDR2 YFSETQ. This CDR3 region has 14 residues. V was trimmed by 0 bases and J by 0 bases, leaving 6 bases between them.

The CDR3, as DNA: TGTGCCAGCAGTTTCTGGGGGGGGGAGAGAAGCAATCAGCCCCAGCATTTT. Its protein product is CASSFWGGERSNQPQHF. The V call is TRBV27, the J call TRBJ1-5; D perhaps matches TRBD1 (5 bases). CDR1 MNHEY and CDR2 SMNVEV come from the germline V gene (reference sequence). The CDR3 has 17 residues. V dropped 3 bases and J dropped 1 base, with 16 bases sitting between them.

The V gene is TRBV2, the J gene TRBJ1-1; tentative D call: TRBD1 (5 bases). Deletions cut 4 bases from V and 10 bases from J, with 13 bases between. The V gene's germline CDR1 is SNHLY and CDR2 FYNNEI. This CDR3 is 12 amino acids long. The CDR3 bases are TGTGCCAGCAGTGGAGGGGCGCGGGCAGCTTTCTTT. Its translation is CASSGGARAAFF.

The chain joins TRBV19 to TRBJ2-5; TRBD1 agrees at 7 bases. Germline V CDR1 and CDR2: LNHDA, SQIVND (reference sequence). The CDR3 contains 14 residues. The V and J ends lost 2 bases and 10 bases, in that order; junction bases with no gene match: 10. DNA for the CDR3: TGTGCCAGTAGTATAAGGACAGGCCCTGCCATCCAGTACTTC. Its protein is CASSIRTGPAIQYF.

The genes are TRBV9 and TRBJ2-3; TRBD2 matches 13 bases. Losses at the gene ends were 2 bases for V and 5 bases for J; bases not matched to a gene: 8. The germline gives CDR1 SGDLS, CDR2 YYNGEE. This CDR3 is 17 amino acids long. The CDR3 coding sequence is TGTGCCAGCAGCGTCCGGGGGACTAGCGGGGAGGGAGATACGCAGTATTTT. Protein product: CASSVRGTSGEGDTQYF. Looking up the rest from reference TRBV9 and TRBJ2-3 gives the full variable domain: DSGVTQTPKHLITATGQRVTLRCSPRSGDLSVYWYQQSLDQGLQFLIQYYNGEERAKGNILERFSAQQFPDLHSELNLSSLELGDSALYFCASSVRGTSGEGDTQYFGPGTRLTVL.

CDR3: CATAGTSGRTGVQETQYF. DNA of the CDR3: TGTGCCACCGCCGGGACTAGCGGGAGAACGGGGGTACAAGAGACCCAGTACTTC. The rearrangement uses TRBV24-1 and TRBJ2-5, with TRBD2 matching 14 bases. Trimming took 9 bases from V and 2 from J; bases not matched to a gene: 13. CDR1 KGHDR and CDR2 SFDVKD come from the germline V gene. The length of the CDR3 is 18 residues.